The clone carrying this TCR beta chain was detected ten times or more. The CDR3 contains 15 residues. CDR1 and CDR2 (germline): MDHEN, SYDVKM. This sample is part of a study of regulatory T cells in long-lasting Graves disease. Study-wide context: Graves' patients with a new diagnosis had received antithyroid drugs under 3 months.

Through Arm-PCR of CDR3 regions and iRepertoire HTBI primers, TCR beta libraries were built. MiXCR was run by TCRdb on the multiplex PCR reads, yielding one entry per CDR3 protein. The table records around 470,000 distinct CDR3 sequences, 12% to 15% of them present only once. Time point of the sample: newly diagnosed GD, antithyroid drugs for less than 3 months. Making the TCR library involved RNA that had been extracted from PBMCs. This sample was also put to use in a study of T cells in Graves' hyperthyroidism and ophthalmopathy.

This TCR was recovered from a woman in her 50s with Graves disease. The rearrangement links TRBV28 to TRBJ2-1, with D hard to call. The end of the DNA fits TRBJ2-5 better, so the J call may be wrong. Sample: peripheral blood mononuclear cells (PBMCs), taken at new diagnosis, from a patient treated with antithyroid drugs. The DNA of the CDR3 is TGTGCCAGCAGTAAGCTGGAGTGGGTGGGGGAGACCCAGTACTTC. Amino acid sequence: CASSKLEWVGETQYF.